The 23 T cell receptor beta chains presented below share a single source sample, sequenced in a study of shared clonotypes between healthy human individuals. Libraries were prepared by immunoSEQ multiplex PCR; TCRdb keeps only in-frame clonotypes and omits some of them. The sample carries roughly 2 million clones, approximately 94% recorded once. Sample: naive CD4+ T cells sorted from blood. This sample's subset: CD45RA+ positively selected. These receptors were collected from a man between 18 and 29 years old in good health.

The chain recombines TRBV10-3 with TRBJ1-2; D perhaps matches TRBD1 (6 bases). Per the germline V gene, CDR1 is ENHRY and CDR2 is SYGVKD. V lost 0 bases and J lost 7, with 15 bases in between. This CDR3 contains 15 residues. CDR3 in amino acids: CAISESTGRKGGYTF. CDR3 coding DNA: TGTGCCATCAGTGAGTCTACAGGGAGGAAGGGTGGCTACACCTTC.

The chain joins TRBV7-2 to TRBJ1-6, with D hard to call. Looked up from germline, CDR1 is SGHTA and CDR2 is FQGNSA. Trimming took 0 bases from V and 14 from J, leaving 11 bases between them. This CDR3 is 13 amino acids long. CDR3 sequence: CASSLAAHKALHF. The CDR3, as DNA: TGTGCCAGCAGCTTAGCGGCCCATAAGGCCCTCCACTTT.

Notes on this clone: The sample holds other DNA sequences that translate to the same CDR3. The rearrangement joins TRBV7-2 to TRBJ1-1; tentative D call: TRBD1 (5 bases). Germline CDR1 SGHTA, CDR2 FQGNSA. Trimming removed 2 bases from V and 1 base from J, with 5 bases in between. The CDR3 runs to 13 residues. DNA of the CDR3: TGTGCCAGCAGCTTACAGGGGAACACTGAAGCTTTCTTT. Amino acid sequence: CASSLQGNTEAFF.

The V call is TRBV27, the J call TRBJ1-5, with a tentative D call TRBD1 (6 bases). CDR1 MNHEY and CDR2 SMNVEV come from the germline V gene (reference sequence). Trimming shortened V by 7 bases and J by 2 bases, and 9 bases separated the two germline ends. This CDR3 region has 13 residues. The CDR3 here is CASMAGGNQPQHF. CDR3 DNA: TGTGCCAGCATGGCAGGGGGCAATCAGCCCCAGCATTTT.

This chain connects TRBV15 to TRBJ2-7; 9 positions agree with TRBD2. The CDR3 covers 16 residues. Per germline, CDR1 LNHNV and CDR2 YYDKDF (reference sequence). J gave up 0 bases and V 8 bases, and 11 bases lay outside the gene matches. The CDR3 loop is CATGRREGRTSYEQYF. The CDR3 region has the DNA TGTGCCACCGGGCGGCGGGAGGGCCGGACCTCCTACGAGCAGTACTTC. Complete variable domain (other parts from reference TRBV15 and TRBJ2-7): DAMVIQNPRYQVTQFGKPVTLSCSQTLNHNVMYWYQQKSSQAPKLLFHYYDKDFNNEADTPDNFQSRRPNTSFCFLDIRSPGLGDTAMYLCATGRREGRTSYEQYFGPGTRLTVT.

Remarks on this clone: Additional DNA sequences in this sample encode the identical CDR3. The V and J genes are TRBV30 and TRBJ1-1; no reliable D call. The germline V gene encodes CDR1 GTSNPN and CDR2 SVGIG (reference sequence). Deletions cut 0 bases from V and 1 base from J, with 6 bases between. There are 13 residues in the CDR3. Written as DNA, the CDR3 is TGTGCCTGGAGTGTCAACACGAACACTGAAGCTTTCTTT. The encoded protein is CAWSVNTNTEAFF.

This sequence joins TRBV28 and TRBJ1-1, with D hard to call. The germline CDR1 and CDR2 sequences are MDHEN and SYDVKM. The germline V and J ends were trimmed by 6 bases and 9 bases, with 8 bases remaining between them. The CDR3 spans 10 residues. In DNA form, the CDR3 reads TGTGCCAGCAGGAACTTCAAAGCTTTCTTT. Residues: CASRNFKAFF.

J is TRBJ2-6 and V is TRBV29-1, with 8 positions matching TRBD1. The CDR3 runs to 17 residues. Germline loops: CDR1 SQVTM, CDR2 ANQGSEA. V shed 4 bases, J shed 1 base, and the junction held 9 bases outside the gene matches. CDR3 in amino acids: CSVAGGAWESGANVLTF. The DNA for the CDR3 is TGCAGCGTTGCAGGGGGCGCGTGGGAGTCTGGGGCCAACGTCCTGACTTTC.

The chain employs TRBV10-1 and TRBJ2-2; perhaps TRBD1 as D (6 bases). The V end lost 2 bases, the J end lost 7 bases, and 17 bases lay between the germline ends. The length of the CDR3 is 16 residues. The V gene's germline CDR1 is WNHNN and CDR2 SYGVQD (reference sequence). CDR3 coding DNA: TGCGCCAGCAGTGAGCAACTTGGACAGATCGGCGGGGAGCTGTTTTTT. It yields the protein CASSEQLGQIGGELFF.

The chain couples TRBV4-3 to TRBJ1-2, with TRBD1 identical over 8 bases. CDR3 length: 15 residues. The V segment lost 0 bases and the J segment 5 bases; nucleotides outside the gene matches: 5. Germline CDR1 LGHNA, CDR2 YSLEER. CDR3 in DNA: TGCGCCAGCAGCCAAGAGCAGGGGGCGGTTTATGGCTACACCTTC. It translates to CASSQEQGAVYGYTF.

With regard to this clone: Other DNA sequences from this sample encode an identical CDR3 as well. The chain links TRBV7-2 to TRBJ2-4; perhaps TRBD2 as D (6 bases). V lost 1 base, J lost 10 bases, and 11 bases lay in between. Germline CDR1 and CDR2: SGHTA and FQGNSA. The CDR3 covers 13 residues. The CDR3 region has the DNA TGTGCCAGCAGCTTAGAGTTTAGCGGTATTCAGTACTTC. It encodes CASSLEFSGIQYF.

The rearrangement joins TRBV7-3 to TRBJ1-2, with D uncertain. The CDR3 is 13 amino acids. V lost 1 base to trimming and J lost 8 bases, with 11 bases between them. Germline loops: CDR1 SGHTA, CDR2 FQGTGA. The CDR3 coding sequence is TGTGCCAGCAGCTTAAACCGGTTCGGGGGCTACACCTTC. It yields the protein CASSLNRFGGYTF.

The CDR3 bases are TGTGCCACCAGCACTCGGGACAGCACTGAAGCTTTCTTT. It is translated as CATSTRDSTEAFF. The V and J genes are TRBV15 and TRBJ1-1; 7 nucleotides align to TRBD1. The CDR3 has 13 amino acids. Per the germline V gene, CDR1 is LNHNV and CDR2 is YYDKDF (reference sequence). V lost 4 bases to trimming and J lost 4 bases; unmatched junction nucleotides: 3. The full variable domain, its missing parts supplied by reference TRBV15 and TRBJ1-1, is DAMVIQNPRYQVTQFGKPVTLSCSQTLNHNVMYWYQQKSSQAPKLLFHYYDKDFNNEADTPDNFQSRRPNTSFCFLDIRSPGLGDTAMYLCATSTRDSTEAFFGQGTRLTVV.

V usage is TRBV19 and J usage is TRBJ1-2; TRBD1 is a possible D gene (5 bases). The germline CDR1 and CDR2 sequences are LNHDA and SQIVND (reference sequence). Trimming removed 3 bases at V and 2 bases at J, with 7 bases between. The length of the CDR3 is 13 residues. For the CDR3, the DNA is TGTGCCAGTAGTATGGGGCGGAACTATGGCTACACCTTC. Translating gives CASSMGRNYGYTF. Looking up the rest from reference TRBV19 and TRBJ1-2 gives the full variable domain: DGGITQSPKYLFRKEGQNVTLSCEQNLNHDAMYWYRQDPGQGLRLIYYSQIVNDFQKGDIAEGYSVSREKKESFPLTVTSAQKNPTAFYLCASSMGRNYGYTFGSGTRLTVV.

The V gene is TRBV6-1, the J gene TRBJ2-1; D ambiguous. From germline, CDR1 is MNHNS and CDR2 SASEGT. Trimming shortened V by 7 bases and J by 7 bases, and 11 bases separated the two germline ends. The CDR3 is 12 amino acids. CDR3 coding DNA: TGTGCCAGCACCGAACCGGGTAATGAGCAGTTCTTC. Translating it yields CASTEPGNEQFF.

J is TRBJ2-3 and V is TRBV6-5; the match to TRBD2 covers 10 bases. Per germline, CDR1 MNHEY and CDR2 SVGAGI. The CDR3 totals 14 residues. J gave up 6 bases and V 5 bases, and 5 bases lay outside the gene matches. DNA for the CDR3: TGTGCCAGCAGTCAAGCGGGGGGGGCCGATACGCAGTATTTT. It specifies CASSQAGGADTQYF.

The V and J genes are TRBV5-4 and TRBJ1-3; no clear D. The CDR3 contains 16 residues. Germline V CDR1 and CDR2: SGHNT, YYREEE (reference sequence). Trimming shortened V by 0 bases and J by 4 bases, and 14 bases separated the two germline ends. The CDR3 coding sequence is TGTGCCAGCAGCTTGGAACGATCTGTGCCCGGAAACACCATATATTTT. Its translation: CASSLERSVPGNTIYF.

This clone has only one observation. The chain couples TRBV5-4 to TRBJ2-1; D possibly corresponds to TRBD2 (5 bases). This CDR3 has 14 amino acids. Per germline, CDR1 SGHNT and CDR2 YYREEE (reference sequence). The V end was cut by 4 bases, the J end by 3 bases, with 11 bases between. CDR3 region: CASSPAEFYNEQFF. The CDR3 DNA reads as TGTGCCAGCAGCCCAGCGGAGTTCTACAATGAGCAGTTCTTC.

V is TRBV19 and J is TRBJ1-2, with TRBD1 identical over 7 bases. Looked up from germline, CDR1 is LNHDA and CDR2 is SQIVND (reference sequence). The CDR3 has 15 residues. Germline trimming cut 0 bases from V and 4 bases from J; bases unmatched to any gene: 5. The CDR3 spells CASSIDTGQRYGYTF. CDR3 in DNA: TGTGCCAGTAGTATAGATACGGGACAGCGCTATGGCTACACCTTC.

The V gene is TRBV11-2, the J gene TRBJ1-2; D call uncertain. This CDR3 has 13 amino acids. Per the germline V gene, CDR1 is SGHAT and CDR2 is FQNNGV. Trimming removed 0 bases from V and 8 bases from J, with 10 bases in between. The CDR3: CASSLDSVTGYTF. The CDR3 nucleotides read TGTGCCAGCAGCTTAGATTCTGTGACCGGCTACACCTTC.

The chain recombines TRBV6-5 with TRBJ2-5, with D possibly matching TRBD1 (5 bases). V was shortened by 10 bases and J by 5 bases, with 17 bases between the two germline ends. The CDR3 contains 13 residues. Germline CDR1 reads MNHEY; CDR2 reads SVGAGI. CDR3 region: CATKGAPGETQYF. For the CDR3, the DNA is TGTGCCACCAAAGGGGCGCCGGGTGAGACCCAGTACTTC.

The J gene is TRBJ1-5, the V gene TRBV19; possible D gene TRBD1, 5 bases. Germline-derived CDR1 and CDR2 are LNHDA and SQIVND (reference sequence). V was cut by 1 base and J by 3 bases, with 13 bases left in between. The CDR3 sequence is 16 residues long. The CDR3 loop is CASSIGAGRANQPQHF. The CDR3 coding sequence is TGTGCCAGTAGTATAGGGGCAGGGAGAGCCAATCAGCCCCAGCATTTT. Filled out from reference TRBV19 and TRBJ1-5, the complete variable domain reads DGGITQSPKYLFRKEGQNVTLSCEQNLNHDAMYWYRQDPGQGLRLIYYSQIVNDFQKGDIAEGYSVSREKKESFPLTVTSAQKNPTAFYLCASSIGAGRANQPQHFGDGTRLSIL.

This clone is a singleton in its sample. This sequence joins TRBV5-1 and TRBJ2-1; TRBD2 matches at 9 bases. Trimming removed 4 bases from V and 7 bases from J; junction bases left unmatched: 3. The CDR3 runs 13 residues. Per the germline V gene, CDR1 is SGHRS and CDR2 is YFSETQ. CDR3 protein: CASSLAGLNEQFF. The DNA for the CDR3 is TGCGCCAGCAGCCTAGCGGGGTTAAATGAGCAGTTCTTC.